The 9 T cell receptor beta chains below come from one sample, sequenced in a study of blood T cell repertoires in COVID-19. TCRdb's copy holds only in-frame clones and misses some; the assay was immunoSEQ multiplex PCR. The table shows under 200,000 clones, with around two thirds occurring only once. The specimen sequenced was peripheral blood. The origin of the receptors is a woman older than 75 with acute or convalescent COVID-19.

In its sample, this clone was seen a few times. This chain joins TRBV21-1 and TRBJ1-5; the table calls TRBD1, which could not be checked here. TRBV21-1 is reported as a pseudogene. CDR3 length: 14 residues. The CDR3 loop is CASRDRHSNQPQHF. Written as DNA, the CDR3 is TGTGCCAGCAGGGACAGACATAGCAATCAGCCCCAGCATTTT.

The J gene is TRBJ2-5, the V gene TRBV6-2 or TRBV6-3; 8 nucleotides agree with TRBD2. From germline, CDR1 is MNHEY and CDR2 SVGEGT. The CDR3 is 15 residues long. V shed 6 bases, J shed 3 bases, and the junction held 9 bases outside the gene matches. The chain's CDR3 is CASSLSGTREETQYF. The CDR3 region has the DNA TGTGCCAGCAGCCTCTCCGGGACTAGAGAAGAGACCCAGTACTTC.

The rearrangement links TRBV9 to TRBJ1-3; D not resolved. The ends were cut back, 3 bases at V and 0 bases at J, with 10 bases in the middle. The CDR3 spans 15 residues. Per germline, CDR1 SGDLS and CDR2 YYNGEE. The CDR3 DNA is TGTGCCAGCAGCGATCAACTGAGCTCTGGAAACACCATATATTTT. Translating it yields CASSDQLSSGNTIYF.

In its sample, this clone was seen a few times. This sequence joins TRBV19 and TRBJ1-3; tentative D call: TRBD1 (6 bases). The CDR3 has 16 residues. Germline V gene data show CDR1 as LNHDA and CDR2 as SQIVND (reference sequence). Trimming took off 8 bases at V and 0 bases at J, with 17 bases between the two ends. In nucleotides, the CDR3 is TGTGCCAGTCGAACCCACAGGGATCTCTCTGGAAACACCATATATTTT. Its translation: CASRTHRDLSGNTIYF.

This clone has more than one count but fewer than ten. V and J are TRBV27 and TRBJ2-5, with a weak D call TRBD1 (6 bases). The V and J ends lost 6 bases and 4 bases respectively, with 18 bases between them. Germline-derived CDR1 and CDR2 are MNHEY and SMNVEV (reference sequence). This CDR3 spans 15 amino acids. For the CDR3, the DNA is TGTGCCAGCAGGCCTATTACAGGGCCTCTAGAGACCCAGTACTTC. Its protein product is CASRPITGPLETQYF.

The V and J genes are TRBV6-5 and TRBJ2-6, with TRBD1 matching 7 bases. CDR3 length equals 15 residues. CDR1 is MNHEY and CDR2 is SVGAGI in the germline V gene. Losses at the gene ends were 7 bases for V and 0 bases for J; bases not matched to a gene: 3. CDR3: CASMTGYSGANVLTF. The CDR3 coding sequence is TGTGCCAGCATGACAGGGTACTCTGGGGCCAACGTCCTGACTTTC.

The chain uses TRBV5-1 and TRBJ2-1; D gene ambiguous. This CDR3 contains 15 residues. The ends were cut back, 4 bases at V and 7 bases at J, with 18 bases in the middle. Germline values: CDR1 SGHRS, CDR2 YFSETQ. CDR3 DNA sequence: TGCGCCAGCAGCCCTCGGAGTAATTCTGGGAATGAGCAGTTCTTC. Amino acid sequence: CASSPRSNSGNEQFF.

The chain carries TRBV4-1 and TRBJ2-3, with 15 bases identical to TRBD2. The CDR3 is 21 residues long. Unmatched junction bases numbered 12, after V lost 2 bases and J lost 0 bases. CDR1 MGHRA and CDR2 YSYEKL come from the germline V gene. The CDR3 bases are TGCGCCAGCAGCCAACCGGGACTAGCGGGAGGCACCGGGGCCAGCACAGATACGCAGTATTTT. Its protein product is CASSQPGLAGGTGASTDTQYF.

J is TRBJ2-3 and V is TRBV5-4; TRBD1 agrees at 9 bases. J gave up 3 bases and V 4 bases, and 6 bases lay outside the gene matches. Germline V CDR1 and CDR2: SGHNT, YYREEE (reference sequence). CDR3 length: 15 amino acids. CDR3 loop: CASSDGQGMTDTQYF. The DNA of the CDR3 is TGTGCCAGCAGCGATGGACAGGGGATGACAGATACGCAGTATTTT.